This TCR beta chain emerged from a study of T cells in Graves' hyperthyroidism and ophthalmopathy. There were TCR beta CDR3 regions amplified from RNA transcripts. The HTBI primer set drove a first-round RT-PCR of the TCR CDR3. Each CDR3 protein gets one entry after TCRdb re-called the multiplex PCR reads with MiXCR. The data contain 360,000 or so distinct CDR3 sequences, approximately 20% of them singletons. Overall study findings and caveats: For ophthalmopathy, model prediction preceded onset by a median 6.5 months. Ophthalmopathy and stable hyperthyroidism were separated by a 13 V-J model.

About this clonotype itself: Its antigen remains unknown.

The PBMCs studied were ones that came from approximately 9.9 ml fresh peripheral blood. CDR1 SGHVS and CDR2 FQNEAQ come from the germline V gene. CDR3 size: 12 residues. V lost 4 bases and J lost 7, with 11 bases in between. This sequence was found in a woman aged 18-29 years with Graves' hyperthyroidism. The sequenced material came from blood. This rearrangement joins TRBV7-8 to TRBJ2-7; D is possibly TRBD1 or TRBD2 (5 bases each). The DNA for the CDR3 is TGTGCCAGCAGCTACTTGGGGGTAGAGCAGTACTTC. It translates to CASSYLGVEQYF.